This record looks at one T cell receptor beta chain sequence and its context. This clone was counted between two and nine times. Its antigen remains undetermined. Base qualities were left out, and no much larger clone turns up one base away. The method behind the library was the immunoSEQ multiplex PCR assay. Entries here come from immuneACCESS through TCRdb and include only in-frame sequences with V and J called. Some clones fail to appear in such tables; in the studies checked, an unresolved V gene covers under half of the shortfall, and the cause of the remainder is unknown. Here the sample has 150,000 to 200,000 clones; almost 90% occur a single time. The ten most abundant clones make up roughly 1.3% of the sample. This record belongs to a study of control samples from healthy donors and cancer patients (dated by TCRdb to the early 2020s). CDR1 and CDR2, looked up from the germline V gene, are SNHLY and FYNNEI. Including cysteine and phenylalanine, the CDR3 has 13 amino acids. The retained sequence is limited to the CDR3, 39 bases, with the frame set at the first base. V was cut back by 5 bases and J by 4 bases, leaving a gap of 12 bases between them.

This clonotype was sampled from a woman aged 50 to 60 in good health. The chain links TRBV2 with TRBJ2-7; a weak D assignment points to TRBD2 (5 bases agree). Sample: blood. The CDR3 in this case is CASSTARGYEQYF. In nucleotide form, the sequence is TGTGCCAGCAGTACCGCACGGGGTTACGAGCAGTACTTC.